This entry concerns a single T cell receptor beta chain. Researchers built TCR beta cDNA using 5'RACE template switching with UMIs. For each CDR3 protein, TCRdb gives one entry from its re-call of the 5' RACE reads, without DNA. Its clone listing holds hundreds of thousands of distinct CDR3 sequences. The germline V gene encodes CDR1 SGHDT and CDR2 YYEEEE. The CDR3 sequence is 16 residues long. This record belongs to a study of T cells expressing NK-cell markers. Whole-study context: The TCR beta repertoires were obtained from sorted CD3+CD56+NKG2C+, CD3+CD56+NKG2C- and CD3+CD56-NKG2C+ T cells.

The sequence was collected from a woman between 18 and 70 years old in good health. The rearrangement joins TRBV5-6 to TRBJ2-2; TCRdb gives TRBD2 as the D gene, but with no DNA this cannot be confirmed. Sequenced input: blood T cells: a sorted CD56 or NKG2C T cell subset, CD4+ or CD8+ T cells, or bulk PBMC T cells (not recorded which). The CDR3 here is CASSLLGRGGTGELFF.